Listed below are T cell receptor beta chains from one sample, sequenced in a study of human T cells and chemical hapten exposure. TCRdb used MiXCR to reprocess the RACE reads, holding one entry per CDR3 protein. In the table there are more than 65,000 distinct CDR3 sequences, about a tenth of which are singletons. Sequencing was performed on whole blood, taken in connection with sensitization to the hapten diphenylcyclopropenone (DPC). The receptors derive from a woman between 45 and 65 years old with alopecia areata. Some clones in this sample may be carry-over from other donors' samples. The CDR3 runs from the conserved cysteine through the conserved F or W. A D gene is named only where the DNA matches it firmly. A row's size may be missing; if present it is once, few, many or a size class.

D: .; size: few; V: TRBV6-5; J: TRBJ2-1; DNA: TGTGCCAGCAGTTACGTTTCCGGGGGTGAGCAGTTCTTC; CDR3: CASSYVSGGEQFF
D: .; size: few; V: TRBV6-5; J: TRBJ2-7; DNA: TGTGCCAGCAGCCCACTGAGGGGCTACGAGCAGTACTTC; CDR3: CASSPLRGYEQYF
D: TRBD2; size: many; V: TRBV7-2; J: TRBJ2-5; DNA: TGTGCCAGCAGCCTCCTAGCGGGACTAGAGACCCAGTACTTC; CDR3: CASSLLAGLETQYF
D: TRBD2; size: .; V: TRBV27; J: TRBJ2-7; DNA: TGTGCCAGCAGTCTGGGGGCTAGCGGGAGTATACGCGAGCAGTACTTC; CDR3: CASSLGASGSIREQYF
D: .; size: few; V: TRBV7-2; J: TRBJ1-6; DNA: TGTGCCAGCAGCCCCCAGGGCGCGGGGTACAATTCACCCCTCCACTTT; CDR3: CASSPQGAGYNSPLHF
D: .; size: .; V: TRBV11-2; J: TRBJ2-5; DNA: TGTGCCAGCAGCTTAGATGGGCGAAGTAAAAAAGAGACCCAGTACTTC; CDR3: CASSLDGRSKKETQYF
D: .; size: few; V: TRBV19; J: TRBJ2-2; DNA: TGTGCCAGTAGGCTGGGCACCGGGGAGCTGTTTTTT; CDR3: CASRLGTGELFF
D: .; size: many; V: TRBV6-1; J: TRBJ1-1; DNA: TGTGCCAGCAGTGATATTGGCGGCCTGAACACTGAAGCTTTCTTT; CDR3: CASSDIGGLNTEAFF
D: .; size: .; V: TRBV18; J: TRBJ2-5; DNA: TGTGCCAGCTCGACCGGACAGGAGACCCAGTACTTC; CDR3: CASSTGQETQYF
D: TRBD2; size: .; V: TRBV7-3; J: TRBJ2-1; DNA: TGTGCCAGCAGCTTAAGACTAGCTGGGAGCGATGAGCAGTTCTTC; CDR3: CASSLRLAGSDEQFF
D: .; size: few; V: TRBV28; J: TRBJ1-1; DNA: TGTGCCAGCAGTTTCTTCGGAGTGAACACTGAAGCTTTCTTT; CDR3: CASSFFGVNTEAFF
D: TRBD1; size: many; V: TRBV6-2/TRBV6-3; J: TRBJ1-1; DNA: TGTGCCAGCAGTTACTCCCCGGGACAGGGGGTGGTGAACACTGAAGCTTTCTTT; CDR3: CASSYSPGQGVVNTEAFF
D: .; size: .; V: TRBV11-1; J: TRBJ2-1; DNA: TGTGCCAGCAGCAGCGGCATATCTGAGATCTTC; CDR3: CASSSGISEIF
D: .; size: many; V: TRBV18; J: TRBJ1-1; DNA: TGTGCCAGCTCACCGGGGGGTTCGCGGACTGAAGCTTTCTTT; CDR3: CASSPGGSRTEAFF